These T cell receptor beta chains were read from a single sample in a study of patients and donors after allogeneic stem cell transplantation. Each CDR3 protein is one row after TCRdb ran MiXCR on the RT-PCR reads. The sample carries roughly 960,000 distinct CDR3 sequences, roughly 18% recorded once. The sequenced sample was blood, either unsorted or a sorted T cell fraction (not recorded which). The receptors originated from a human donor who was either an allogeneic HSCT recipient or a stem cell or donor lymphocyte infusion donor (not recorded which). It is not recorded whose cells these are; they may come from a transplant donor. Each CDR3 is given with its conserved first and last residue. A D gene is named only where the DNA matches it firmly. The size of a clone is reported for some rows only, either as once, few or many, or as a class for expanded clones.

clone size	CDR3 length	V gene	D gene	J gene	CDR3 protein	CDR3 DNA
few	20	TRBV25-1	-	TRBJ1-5	CASRKSTGLPSIYSNQPQHF	TGTGCCAGCAGGAAATCGACAGGACTCCCTTCTATATATAGCAATCAGCCCCAGCATTTT
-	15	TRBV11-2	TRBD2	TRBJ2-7	CASSLLSSGAYEQYF	TGTGCCAGCAGCTTGTTGTCTAGCGGGGCCTACGAGCAGTACTTC
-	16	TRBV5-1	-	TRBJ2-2	CASSLDPGSNTGELFF	TGCGCCAGCAGCTTGGACCCGGGCTCGAACACCGGGGAGCTGTTTTTT
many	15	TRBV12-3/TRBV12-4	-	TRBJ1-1	CASSLGVGGRTEAFF	TGTGCCAGCAGTTTGGGGGTGGGAGGACGGACTGAAGCTTTCTTT
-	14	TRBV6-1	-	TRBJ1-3	CASRIGGTGNTIYF	TGTGCCAGCAGAATTGGAGGGACTGGAAACACCATATATTTT
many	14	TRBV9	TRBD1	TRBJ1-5	CASSSDRVNQPQHF	TGTGCCAGCAGCTCGGACAGGGTTAATCAGCCCCAGCATTTT
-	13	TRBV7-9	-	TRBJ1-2	CASSTGNSYGYTF	TGTGCCAGCAGCACGGGGAATTCCTATGGCTACACCTTC
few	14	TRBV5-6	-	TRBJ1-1	CASSLVGDGERAFF	TGTGCCAGCAGCTTGGTCGGGGATGGGGAGAGGGCTTTCTTT
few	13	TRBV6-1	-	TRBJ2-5	CASSRGGRQTQYF	TGTGCCAGCAGTAGAGGGGGGCGACAGACCCAGTACTTC
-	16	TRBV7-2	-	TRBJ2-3	CASSEISGAGDNTQYF	TGTGCCAGCAGCGAGATCTCCGGGGCCGGGGATAATACGCAGTATTTT
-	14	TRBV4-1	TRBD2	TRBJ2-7	CASRQVGGSYEQYF	TGCGCCAGCAGGCAGGTTGGCGGGAGTTACGAGCAGTACTTC
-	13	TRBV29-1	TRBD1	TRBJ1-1	CSVLLTGEDEAFF	TGCAGCGTTCTCCTGACAGGGGAGGATGAAGCTTTCTTT
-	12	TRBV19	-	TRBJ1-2	CASSIWAYGYTF	TGTGCCAGTAGTATATGGGCCTATGGCTACACCTTC
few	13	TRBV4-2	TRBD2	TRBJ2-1	CASSPGLVIEQFF	TGTGCCAGCAGCCCAGGACTAGTCATTGAGCAGTTCTTC
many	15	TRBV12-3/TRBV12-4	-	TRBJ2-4	CASRLGRDSLSIQYF	TGTGCCAGCAGGCTAGGGCGGGACAGCCTAAGTATTCAGTACTTC
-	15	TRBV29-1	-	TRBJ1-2	CSVDAMGATNYGYTF	TGCAGCGTTGACGCAATGGGGGCGACTAACTATGGCTACACCTTC
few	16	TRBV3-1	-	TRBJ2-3	CASSRQRVDSTDTQYF	TGTGCCAGCAGCCGCCAGCGGGTGGATAGCACAGATACGCAGTATTTT
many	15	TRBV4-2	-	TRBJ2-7	CASSQEGTLSYEQYF	TGTGCCAGCAGCCAAGAAGGGACCCTCTCCTACGAGCAGTACTTC
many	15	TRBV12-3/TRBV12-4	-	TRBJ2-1	CASSLGPSSYNEQFF	TGTGCCAGCAGTTTGGGACCCAGCTCCTACAATGAGCAGTTCTTC
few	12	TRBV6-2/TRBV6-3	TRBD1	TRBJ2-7	CASMQGAGEQYF	TGTGCCAGCATGCAGGGGGCAGGCGAGCAGTACTTC
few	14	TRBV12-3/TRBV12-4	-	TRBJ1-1	CASSLTGTVAGGIF	-
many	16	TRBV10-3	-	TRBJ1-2	CAIKGSGTLQFDGYTF	TGTGCCATCAAGGGTTCAGGGACCCTTCAATTCGATGGCTACACCTTC
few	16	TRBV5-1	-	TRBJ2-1	CASSLVMPGILNEQFF	TGCGCCAGCAGCTTGGTCATGCCAGGGATACTCAATGAGCAGTTCTTC
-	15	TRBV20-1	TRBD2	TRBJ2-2	CSASSGRAGTGELFF	TGCAGTGCTAGTAGCGGGAGGGCCGGAACCGGGGAGCTGTTTTTT
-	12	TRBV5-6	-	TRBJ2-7	CASRVRGNEQYF	TGTGCCAGCAGAGTAAGGGGCAACGAGCAGTACTTC
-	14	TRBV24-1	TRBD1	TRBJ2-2	CATSGDRGTGELFF	TGTGCCACCAGTGGGGACAGGGGCACCGGGGAGCTGTTTTTT
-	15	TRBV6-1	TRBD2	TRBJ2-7	CASTRTSGFSYEQYF	TGTGCCAGCACCCGGACTAGCGGCTTCTCCTACGAGCAGTACTTC
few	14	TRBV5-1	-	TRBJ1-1	CASSLEGSFSEAFF	TGCGCCAGCAGCTTGGAGGGCAGTTTCTCTGAAGCTTTCTTT
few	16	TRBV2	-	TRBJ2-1	CASRRLREPSYNEQFF	TGTGCCAGCAGACGTCTCCGGGAGCCCTCCTACAATGAGCAGTTCTTC
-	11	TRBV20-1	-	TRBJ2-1	CSASQKNEQFF	TGCAGTGCTAGTCAGAAGAATGAGCAGTTCTTC
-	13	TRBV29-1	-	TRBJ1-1	CSVGEAAGTEAFF	TGCAGCGTTGGGGAGGCAGCGGGCACTGAAGCTTTCTTT
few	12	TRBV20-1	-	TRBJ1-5	CSAIRGNQPQHF	TGCAGTGCAATAAGGGGTAATCAGCCCCAGCATTTT
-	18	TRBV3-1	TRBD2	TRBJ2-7	CASSPTVNSGVKTYEQYF	TGTGCCAGCAGCCCCACCGTGAATAGCGGGGTGAAGACCTACGAGCAGTACTTC
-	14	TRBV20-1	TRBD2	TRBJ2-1	CSARTSGSNNEQFF	TGCAGTGCACGGACTAGCGGGAGCAACAATGAGCAGTTCTTC
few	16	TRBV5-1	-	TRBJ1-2	CASSLDGTRTNYGYTF	TGCGCCAGCAGCTTGGACGGGACGAGGACGAACTATGGCTACACCTTC
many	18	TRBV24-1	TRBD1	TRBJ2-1	CATSDALGTGNLLNEQFF	TGTGCCACCAGTGATGCTCTCGGGACAGGGAACCTTCTCAATGAGCAGTTCTTC
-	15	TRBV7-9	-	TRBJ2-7	CASSLPEVKPYEQYF	TGTGCCAGCAGCCTCCCTGAAGTCAAACCCTACGAGCAGTACTTC
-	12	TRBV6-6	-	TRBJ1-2	CASSYGDYGYTF	TGTGCCAGCAGTTACGGGGACTATGGCTACACCTTC
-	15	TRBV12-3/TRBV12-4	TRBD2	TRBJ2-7	CASSYGLAGGLTKYF	TGTGCCAGCAGTTATGGACTAGCGGGAGGGCTTACGAAGTACTTC
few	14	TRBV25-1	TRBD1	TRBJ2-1	CASRGQGPYNEQFF	TGTGCCAGCAGGGGACAGGGGCCCTACAATGAGCAGTTCTTC
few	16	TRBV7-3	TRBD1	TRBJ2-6	CASSLMGQPGANVLTF	TGTGCCAGCAGCTTAATGGGACAGCCTGGGGCCAACGTCCTGACTTTC
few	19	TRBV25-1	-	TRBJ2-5	CASSGSRTNPLGYQETQYF	TGTGCCAGCAGTGGCTCGCGGACTAATCCCCTGGGGTACCAAGAGACCCAGTACTTC
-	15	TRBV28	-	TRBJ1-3	CASILNTGGGNTIYF	TGTGCCAGCATTCTCAATACGGGCGGTGGAAACACCATATATTTT
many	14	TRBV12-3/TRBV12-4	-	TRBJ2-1	CASSFRGTYNEQFF	TGTGCCAGCAGTTTTCGAGGAACCTACAATGAGCAGTTCTTC
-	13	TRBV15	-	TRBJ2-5	CATSRDRQETQYF	TGTGCCACCAGCAGAGATCGCCAAGAGACCCAGTACTTC
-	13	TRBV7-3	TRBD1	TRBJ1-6	CASSTRTGSPLHF	TGTGCCAGCAGCACCCGGACAGGATCACCCCTCCACTTT
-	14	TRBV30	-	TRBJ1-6	CAWSIRDLTSPLHF	TGTGCCTGGAGTATAAGGGACCTGACTTCACCCCTCCACTTT
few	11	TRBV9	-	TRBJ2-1	CASSGGKNKFF	TGTGCCAGCAGCGGAGGAAAGAACAAGTTCTTC
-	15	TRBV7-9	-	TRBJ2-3	CASPKKIGVPDTQYF	TGTGCCAGCCCCAAGAAAATCGGTGTCCCAGATACGCAGTATTTT
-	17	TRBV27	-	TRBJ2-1	CASIFSGETPSYNEQFF	TGTGCCAGCATTTTTAGTGGGGAAACCCCCTCCTACAATGAGCAGTTCTTC
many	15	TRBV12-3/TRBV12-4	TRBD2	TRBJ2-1	CASRYTTGGFYEQFF	TGTGCCAGCAGGTACACCACCGGGGGGTTCTATGAGCAGTTCTTC
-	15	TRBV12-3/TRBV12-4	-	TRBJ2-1	CASSFTARPYNEQFF	TGTGCCAGCAGTTTTACCGCGCGGCCTTACAATGAGCAGTTCTTC
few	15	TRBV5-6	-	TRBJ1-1	CASSFGGRRNTEAFF	TGTGCCAGCAGCTTCGGGGGCCGGAGGAACACTGAAGCTTTCTTT
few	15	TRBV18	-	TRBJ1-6	CASSTRDGPMRSLHF	TGTGCCAGCTCAACCCGGGACGGACCTATGAGATCCCTCCACTTT